This TCR beta chain was sequenced during a study of blood T cell repertoires in COVID-19. Background on the study: Spain, Italy and the United States supplied samples that represented acute and convalescent COVID-19. From T cells, B-cell-depleted T cells, or PBMCs came the material, which was cDNA or gDNA.

CDR3 length: 13 amino acids. Trimming shortened V by 2 bases and J by 6 bases, and 8 bases separated the two germline ends. The V gene's germline CDR1 is MNHNY and CDR2 SVGAGI (reference sequence). Assay: immunoSEQ multiplex PCR; the TCRdb copy retains only in-frame clones and omits some. The sample contains tens of thousands of clones, roughly nine tenths of which appear only once. The sequenced sample was peripheral blood. The chain carries TRBV6-6 and TRBJ1-5; D perhaps matches TRBD1 (5 bases). The sequence came from a woman aged 80 or over with active or convalescent COVID-19. This CDR3 is CASSYRGAQPQHF. DNA for the CDR3: TGTGCCAGCAGTTACAGGGGCGCTCAGCCCCAGCATTTT.